This T cell receptor beta chain emerged from a study of identical twins. Overall study findings and caveats: A cross-sectional statistical analysis, not follow-up of the same donors, supported the conclusions.

Note on this clonotype: Antigen unknown.

A single record per CDR3 protein comes from TCRdb applying MiXCR to the 5' RACE reads. The sample lists fewer than 900,000 distinct CDR3 sequences; about 20% were seen once. Looked up from germline, CDR1 is SEHNR and CDR2 is FQNEAQ (reference sequence). CDR3 length equals 14 residues. Trimming cost V 5 bases and J 3 bases, with 13 bases left between them. The sample was also reused in another study, on T cells expressing NK-cell markers. From that study: Similarly, these clonotypes led the CD3+CD56-NKG2C+ fraction as well in several donors. Certain NKG2C+ T cell clones were expanded, and their HCMV specificity remained unclear.

This TCR was recovered from a woman aged 18 to 35 in good health. Sample: PBMCs. The chain is built from TRBV7-9 and TRBJ1-1; no reliable D call. CDR3 region: CASSPPGSHTEAFF. The CDR3 DNA reads as TGTGCCAGCAGCCCGCCGGGCAGCCACACTGAAGCTTTCTTT.